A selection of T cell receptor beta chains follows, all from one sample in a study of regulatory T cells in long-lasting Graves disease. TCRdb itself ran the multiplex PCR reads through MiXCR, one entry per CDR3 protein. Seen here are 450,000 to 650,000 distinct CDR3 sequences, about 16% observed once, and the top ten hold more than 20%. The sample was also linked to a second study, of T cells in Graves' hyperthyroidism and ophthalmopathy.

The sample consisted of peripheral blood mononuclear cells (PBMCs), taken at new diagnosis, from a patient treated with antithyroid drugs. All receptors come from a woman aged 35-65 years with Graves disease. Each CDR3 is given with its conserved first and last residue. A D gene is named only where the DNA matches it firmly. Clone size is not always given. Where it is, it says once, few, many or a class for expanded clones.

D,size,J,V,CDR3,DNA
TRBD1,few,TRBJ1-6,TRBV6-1,CASSELLHRGGSPLHF,TGTGCCAGCAGTGAGCTCTTACACAGGGGAGGTTCACCCCTCCACTTT
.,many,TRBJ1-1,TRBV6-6,CASSYSTGLNTEAFF,TGTGCCAGCAGTTACTCGACAGGCCTGAACACTGAAGCTTTCTTT
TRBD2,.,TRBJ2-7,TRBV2,CASRGFSGGASYEQYF,TGTGCCAGCAGGGGATTTAGCGGGGGGGCGTCCTACGAGCAGTACTTC
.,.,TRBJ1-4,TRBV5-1,CASSPGRGRFNEKLVF,TGCGCCAGTAGCCCGGGCCGGGGCAGGTTCAATGAAAAACTGGTTTTT
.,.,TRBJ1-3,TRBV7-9,CASSLAWGLGNTIYF,TGTGCCAGCAGCTTAGCGTGGGGGCTTGGAAACACCATATATTTT
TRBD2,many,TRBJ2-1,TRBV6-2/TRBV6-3,CASSDWGSGGTYNEQFF,TGTGCCAGCAGTGACTGGGGTAGCGGGGGGACATACAATGAGCAGTTCTTC
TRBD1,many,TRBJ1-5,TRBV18,CASSPRTGNQPQHF,TGTGCCAGCTCACCTAGGACAGGGAATCAGCCCCAGCATTTT
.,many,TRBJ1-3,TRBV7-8,CASSSEDTYSGNTIYF,TGTGCCAGCAGCTCCGAAGACACATACTCTGGAAACACCATATATTTT
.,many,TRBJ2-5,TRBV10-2,CASRGGQETQYF,TGTGCCAGCCGAGGAGGCCAAGAGACCCAGTACTTC
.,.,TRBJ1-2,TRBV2,CASDSEDGYTF,TGTGCCAGCGATTCCGAGGATGGCTACACCTTC